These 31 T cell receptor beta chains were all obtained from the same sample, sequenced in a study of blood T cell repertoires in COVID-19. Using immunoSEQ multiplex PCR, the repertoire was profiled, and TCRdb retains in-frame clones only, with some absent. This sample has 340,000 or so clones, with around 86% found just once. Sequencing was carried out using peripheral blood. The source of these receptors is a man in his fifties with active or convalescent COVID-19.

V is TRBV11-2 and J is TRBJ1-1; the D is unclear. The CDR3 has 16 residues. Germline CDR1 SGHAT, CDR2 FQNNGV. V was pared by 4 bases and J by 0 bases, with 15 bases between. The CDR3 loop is CASSSYWENMNTEAFF. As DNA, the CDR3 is TGTGCCAGCAGCTCCTATTGGGAGAACATGAACACTGAAGCTTTCTTT.

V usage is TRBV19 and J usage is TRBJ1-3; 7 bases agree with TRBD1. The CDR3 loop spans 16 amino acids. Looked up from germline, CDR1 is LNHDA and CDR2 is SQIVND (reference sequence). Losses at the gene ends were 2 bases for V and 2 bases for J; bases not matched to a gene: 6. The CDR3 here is CASSIQGVIAGNTIYF. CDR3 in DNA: TGTGCCAGTAGTATACAGGGGGTTATCGCTGGAAACACCATATATTTT.

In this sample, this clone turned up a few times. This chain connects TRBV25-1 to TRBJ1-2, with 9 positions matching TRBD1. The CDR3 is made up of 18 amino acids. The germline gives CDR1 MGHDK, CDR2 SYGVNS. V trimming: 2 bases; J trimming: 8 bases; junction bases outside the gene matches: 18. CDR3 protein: CASSEARPFSGQGYGYTF. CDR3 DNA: TGTGCCAGCAGTGAAGCTAGGCCCTTTTCGGGACAGGGTTACGGCTACACCTTC.

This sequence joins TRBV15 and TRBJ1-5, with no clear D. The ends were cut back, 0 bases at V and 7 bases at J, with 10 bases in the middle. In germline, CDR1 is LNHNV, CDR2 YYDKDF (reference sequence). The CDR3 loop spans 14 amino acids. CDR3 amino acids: CATSRDRGGQPQHF. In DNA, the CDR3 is TGTGCCACCAGCAGAGATCGAGGAGGCCAGCCCCAGCATTTT.

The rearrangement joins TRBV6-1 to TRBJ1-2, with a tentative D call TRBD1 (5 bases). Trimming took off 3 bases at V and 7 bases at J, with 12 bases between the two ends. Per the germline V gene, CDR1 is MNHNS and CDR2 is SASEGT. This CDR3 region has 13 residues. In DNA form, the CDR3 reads TGTGCCAGCAGTGAGGGGGGTATAGGTGGCTACACCTTC. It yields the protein CASSEGGIGGYTF.

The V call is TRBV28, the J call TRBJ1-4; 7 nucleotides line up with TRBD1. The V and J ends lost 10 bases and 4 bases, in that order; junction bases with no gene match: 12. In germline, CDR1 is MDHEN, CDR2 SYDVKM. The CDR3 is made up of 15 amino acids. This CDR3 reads CATQEGALSNEKLFF. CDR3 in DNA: TGTGCCACCCAAGAGGGGGCGCTTAGTAATGAAAAACTGTTTTTT.

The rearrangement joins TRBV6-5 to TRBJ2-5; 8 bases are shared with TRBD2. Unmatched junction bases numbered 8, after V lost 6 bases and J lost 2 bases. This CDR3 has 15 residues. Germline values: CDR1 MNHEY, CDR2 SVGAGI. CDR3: CASRVTGGRQETQYF. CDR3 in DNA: TGTGCCAGCAGAGTTACGGGGGGGCGTCAAGAGACCCAGTACTTC.

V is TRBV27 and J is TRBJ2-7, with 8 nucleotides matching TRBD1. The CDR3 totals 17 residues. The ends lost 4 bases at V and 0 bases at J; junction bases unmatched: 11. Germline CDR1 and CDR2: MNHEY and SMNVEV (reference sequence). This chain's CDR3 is CASSYLPRTGSSYEQYF. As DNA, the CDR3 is TGTGCCAGCAGTTACCTGCCTAGGACAGGGAGCTCCTACGAGCAGTACTTC.

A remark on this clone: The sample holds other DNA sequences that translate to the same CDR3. The CDR3 loop reads CSASTGQPQHF. The CDR3 region has the DNA TGCAGTGCCTCGACAGGACAGCCCCAGCATTTT. The rearrangement uses TRBV20-1 and TRBJ1-5; D is possibly TRBD1 (6 bases). The length of the CDR3 is 11 residues. V was shortened by 6 bases and J by 7 bases, with 10 bases between the two germline ends. The germline CDR1 and CDR2 sequences are DFQATT and SNEGSKA (reference sequence).

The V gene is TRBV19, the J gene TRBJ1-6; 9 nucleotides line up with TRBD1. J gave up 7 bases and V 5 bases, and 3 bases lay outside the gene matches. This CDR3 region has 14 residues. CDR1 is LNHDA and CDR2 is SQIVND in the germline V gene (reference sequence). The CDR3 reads CASSVGQGNSPLHF. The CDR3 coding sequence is TGTGCCAGTAGTGTCGGACAGGGGAATTCACCCCTCCACTTT.

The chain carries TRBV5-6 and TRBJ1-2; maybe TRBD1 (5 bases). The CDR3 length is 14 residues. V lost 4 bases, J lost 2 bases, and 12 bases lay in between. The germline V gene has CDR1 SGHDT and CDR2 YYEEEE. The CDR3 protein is CASSPMGGNYGYTF. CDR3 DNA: TGTGCCAGCAGCCCGATGGGGGGGAACTATGGCTACACCTTC.

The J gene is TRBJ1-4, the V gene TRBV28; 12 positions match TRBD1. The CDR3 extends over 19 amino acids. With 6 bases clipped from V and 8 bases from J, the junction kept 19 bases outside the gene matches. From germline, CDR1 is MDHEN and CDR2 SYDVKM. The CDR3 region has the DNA TGTGCCAGCAGGTACCGAGGTTTTTTCCCCGGGACAGGGGGCGAAAAACTGTTTTTT. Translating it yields CASRYRGFFPGTGGEKLFF.

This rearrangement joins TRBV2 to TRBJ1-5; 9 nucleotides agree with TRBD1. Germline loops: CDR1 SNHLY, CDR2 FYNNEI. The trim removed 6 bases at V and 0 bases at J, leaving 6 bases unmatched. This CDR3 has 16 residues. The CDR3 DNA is TGTGCCAGCAGCGCGGGACAGGGTAATAGCAATCAGCCCCAGCATTTT. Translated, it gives CASSAGQGNSNQPQHF.

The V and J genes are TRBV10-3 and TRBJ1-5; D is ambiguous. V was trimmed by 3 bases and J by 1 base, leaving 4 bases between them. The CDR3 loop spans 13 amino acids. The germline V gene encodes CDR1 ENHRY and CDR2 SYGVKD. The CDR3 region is CAISEESNQPQHF. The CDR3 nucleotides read TGTGCCATCAGTGAAGAGAGCAATCAGCCCCAGCATTTT.

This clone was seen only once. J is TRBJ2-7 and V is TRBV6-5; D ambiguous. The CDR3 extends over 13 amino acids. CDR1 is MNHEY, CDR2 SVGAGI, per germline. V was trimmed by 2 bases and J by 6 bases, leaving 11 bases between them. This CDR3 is CASSYTRSAEQYF. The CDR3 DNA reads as TGTGCCAGCAGTTACACGAGGTCCGCCGAGCAGTACTTC.

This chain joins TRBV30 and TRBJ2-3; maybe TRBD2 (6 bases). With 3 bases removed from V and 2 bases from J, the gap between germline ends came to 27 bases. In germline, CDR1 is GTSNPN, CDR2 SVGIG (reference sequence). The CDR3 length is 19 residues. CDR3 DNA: TGTGCCTGGAGCAACCAAACCTCCGGGGGTCTGCGGTCCACAGATACGCAGTATTTT. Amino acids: CAWSNQTSGGLRSTDTQYF.

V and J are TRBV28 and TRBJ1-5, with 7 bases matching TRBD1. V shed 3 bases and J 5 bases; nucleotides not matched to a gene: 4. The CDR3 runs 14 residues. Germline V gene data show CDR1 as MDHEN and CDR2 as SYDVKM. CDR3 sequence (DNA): TGTGCCAGCAGTTTTCCGGACAGGTATCAGCCCCAGCATTTT. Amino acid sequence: CASSFPDRYQPQHF. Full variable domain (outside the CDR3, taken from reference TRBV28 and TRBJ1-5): DVKVTQSSRYLVKRTGEKVFLECVQDMDHENMFWYRQDPGLGLRLIYFSYDVKMKEKGDIPEGYSVSREKKERFSLILESASTNQTSMYLCASSFPDRYQPQHFGDGTRLSIL.

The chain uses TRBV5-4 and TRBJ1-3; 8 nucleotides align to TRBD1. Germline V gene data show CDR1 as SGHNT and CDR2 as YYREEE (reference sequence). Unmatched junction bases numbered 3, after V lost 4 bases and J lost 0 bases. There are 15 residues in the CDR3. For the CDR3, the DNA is TGTGCCAGCAGCCGGGACAGGAACTCTGGAAACACCATATATTTT. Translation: CASSRDRNSGNTIYF.

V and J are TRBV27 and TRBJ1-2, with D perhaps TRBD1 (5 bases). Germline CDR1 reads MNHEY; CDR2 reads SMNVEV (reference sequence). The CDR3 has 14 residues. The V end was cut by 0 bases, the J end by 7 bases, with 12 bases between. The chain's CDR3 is CASSLSSGVIGYTF. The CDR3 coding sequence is TGTGCCAGCAGTTTATCATCGGGGGTAATTGGCTACACCTTC.

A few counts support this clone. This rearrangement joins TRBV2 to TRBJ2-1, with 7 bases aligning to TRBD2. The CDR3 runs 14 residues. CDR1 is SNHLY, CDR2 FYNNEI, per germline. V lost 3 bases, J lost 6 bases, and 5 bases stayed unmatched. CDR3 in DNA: TGTGCCAGCAGTGAGCGCGGGAGACTCAATGAGCAGTTCTTC. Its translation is CASSERGRLNEQFF.

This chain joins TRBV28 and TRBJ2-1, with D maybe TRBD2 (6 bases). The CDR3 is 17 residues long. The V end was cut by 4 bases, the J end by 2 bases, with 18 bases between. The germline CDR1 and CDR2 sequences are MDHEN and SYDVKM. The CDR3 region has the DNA TGTGCCAGCAGTTCCCTCCTGGGGGGAAGAACCTACAATGAGCAGTTCTTC. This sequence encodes CASSSLLGGRTYNEQFF.

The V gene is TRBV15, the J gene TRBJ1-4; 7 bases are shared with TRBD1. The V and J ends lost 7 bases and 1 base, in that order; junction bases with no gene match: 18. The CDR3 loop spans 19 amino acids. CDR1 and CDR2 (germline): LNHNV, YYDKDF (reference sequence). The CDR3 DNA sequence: TGTGCCACCACACTAGAGCGGGAGGGGGCGAGACTAACTAATGAAAAACTGTTTTTT. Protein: CATTLEREGARLTNEKLFF.

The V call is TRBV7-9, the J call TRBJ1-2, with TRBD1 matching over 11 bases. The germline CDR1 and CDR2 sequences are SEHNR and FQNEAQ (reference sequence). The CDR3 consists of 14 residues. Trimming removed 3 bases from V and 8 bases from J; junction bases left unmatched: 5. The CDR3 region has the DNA TGTGCCAGCAGCTTCTGGACAGGGGGCGACGGCTACACCTTC. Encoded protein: CASSFWTGGDGYTF. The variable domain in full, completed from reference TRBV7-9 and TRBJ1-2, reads DTGVSQNPRHKITKRGQNVTFRCDPISEHNRLYWYRQTLGQGPEFLTYFQNEAQLEKSRLLSDRFSAERPKGSFSTLEIQRTEQGDSAMYLCASSFWTGGDGYTFGSGTRLTVV.

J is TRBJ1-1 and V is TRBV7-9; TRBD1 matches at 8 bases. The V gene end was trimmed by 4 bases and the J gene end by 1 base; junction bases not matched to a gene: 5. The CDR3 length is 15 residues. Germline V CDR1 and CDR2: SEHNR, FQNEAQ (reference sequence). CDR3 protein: CASSSQTGANTEAFF. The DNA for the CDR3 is TGTGCCAGCAGCTCACAGACAGGGGCGAACACTGAAGCTTTCTTT. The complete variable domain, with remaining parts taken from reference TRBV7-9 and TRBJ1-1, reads DTGVSQNPRHKITKRGQNVTFRCDPISEHNRLYWYRQTLGQGPEFLTYFQNEAQLEKSRLLSDRFSAERPKGSFSTLEIQRTEQGDSAMYLCASSSQTGANTEAFFGQGTRLTVV.

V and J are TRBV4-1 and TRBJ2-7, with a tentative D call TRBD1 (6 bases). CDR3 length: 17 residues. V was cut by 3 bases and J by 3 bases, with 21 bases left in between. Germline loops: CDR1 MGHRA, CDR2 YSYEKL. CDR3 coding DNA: TGCGCCAGCAGCCAGGAAATTACAGGGTATTACTACTACGAGCAGTACTTC. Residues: CASSQEITGYYYYEQYF.

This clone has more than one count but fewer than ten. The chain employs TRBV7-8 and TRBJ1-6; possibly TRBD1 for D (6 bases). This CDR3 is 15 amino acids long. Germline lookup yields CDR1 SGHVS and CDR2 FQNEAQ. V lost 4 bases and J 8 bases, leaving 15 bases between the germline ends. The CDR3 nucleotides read TGTGCCAGCAGCTCCGGACAGCCTGGTGATTCACCCCTCCACTTT. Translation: CASSSGQPGDSPLHF.

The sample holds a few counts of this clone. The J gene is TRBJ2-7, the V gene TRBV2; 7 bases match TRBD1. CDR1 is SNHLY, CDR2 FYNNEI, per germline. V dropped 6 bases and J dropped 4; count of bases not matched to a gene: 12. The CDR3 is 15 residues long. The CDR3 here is CASSRRQGNIYEQYF. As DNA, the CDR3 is TGTGCCAGCAGCCGAAGACAGGGAAATATATACGAGCAGTACTTC. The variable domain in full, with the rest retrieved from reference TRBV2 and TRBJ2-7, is EPEVTQTPSHQVTQMGQEVILRCVPISNHLYFYWYRQILGQKVEFLVSFYNNEISEKSEIFDDQFSVERPDGSNFTLKIRSTKLEDSAMYFCASSRRQGNIYEQYFGPGTRLTVT.

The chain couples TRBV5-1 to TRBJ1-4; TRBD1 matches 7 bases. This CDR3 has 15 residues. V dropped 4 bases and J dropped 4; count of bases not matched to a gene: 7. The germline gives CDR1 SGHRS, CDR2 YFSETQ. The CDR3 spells CASSPGTVFNEKLFF. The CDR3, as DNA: TGCGCCAGCAGCCCGGGGACAGTTTTTAATGAAAAACTGTTTTTT.

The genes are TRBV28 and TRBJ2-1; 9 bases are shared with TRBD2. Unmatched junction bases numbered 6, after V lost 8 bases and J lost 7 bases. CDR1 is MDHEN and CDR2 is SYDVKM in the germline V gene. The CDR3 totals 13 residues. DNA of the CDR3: TGTGCCAGCCGCGGGGGGGCCTTGAATGAGCAGTTCTTC. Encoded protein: CASRGGALNEQFF.

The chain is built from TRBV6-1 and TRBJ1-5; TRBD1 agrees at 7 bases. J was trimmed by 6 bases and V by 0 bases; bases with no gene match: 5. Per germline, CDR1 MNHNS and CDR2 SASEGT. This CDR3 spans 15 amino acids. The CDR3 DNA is TGTGCCAGCAGTGAAGCAGGGGGCATGGTTCAGCCCCAGCATTTT. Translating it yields CASSEAGGMVQPQHF.

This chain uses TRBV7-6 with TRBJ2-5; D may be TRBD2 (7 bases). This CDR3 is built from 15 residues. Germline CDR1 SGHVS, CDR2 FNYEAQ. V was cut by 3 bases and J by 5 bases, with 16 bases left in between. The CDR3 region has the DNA TGTGCCAGCAGCTTCGGGACTATGCAGGGGGAGACCCAGTACTTC. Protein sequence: CASSFGTMQGETQYF.